The present TCR beta chain was sequenced within a study of T-cell reconstitution after alpha-beta-depleted transplantation in children. General study results and limits: T-cell counts and diversity at one year following transplant were attributed mainly to newly produced T cells. The origin of high day-60 TCRbeta diversity in some patients lay in surviving recipient T cells and thymic progenitors.

A note on this clonotype: As yet, its antigen is unknown.

J gave up 7 bases and V 1 base, and 7 bases lay outside the gene matches. CDR3 length: 14 residues. CDR1 DFQATT and CDR2 SNEGSKA come from the germline V gene (reference sequence). Molecular barcoding with unique molecular identifiers was used for the TCRbeta library. TCRdb analysed the PCR reads with MiXCR anew, one entry per CDR3 protein. In the table there are some 300,000 distinct CDR3 sequences, about 9.4% of which are singletons. This clonotype originated in a boy younger than two with acute myeloid leukemia, due to receive a stem cell transplant. The sequencing used PBMCs, collected before TCRalphabeta/CD19-depleted stem cell transplant. The chain employs TRBV20-1 and TRBJ2-1, with 7 nucleotides matching TRBD2. The CDR3 sequence: CSARVVGRVNEQFF. In DNA form, the CDR3 reads TGCAGTGCTAGAGTAGTGGGGAGGGTAAATGAGCAGTTCTTC.